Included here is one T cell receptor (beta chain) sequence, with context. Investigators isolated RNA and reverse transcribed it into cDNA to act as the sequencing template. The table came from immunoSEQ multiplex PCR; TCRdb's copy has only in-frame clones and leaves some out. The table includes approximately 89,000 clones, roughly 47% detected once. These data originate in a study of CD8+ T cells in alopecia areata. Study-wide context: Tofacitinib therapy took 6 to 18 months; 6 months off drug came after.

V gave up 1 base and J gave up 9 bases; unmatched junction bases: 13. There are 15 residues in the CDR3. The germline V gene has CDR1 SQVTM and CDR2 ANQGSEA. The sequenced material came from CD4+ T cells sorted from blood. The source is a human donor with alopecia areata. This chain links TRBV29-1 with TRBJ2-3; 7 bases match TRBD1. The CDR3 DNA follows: TGCAGCGTTGAAGGCCGGACAGGAGGAGGTGTGACGCAGTATTTT. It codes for CSVEGRTGGGVTQYF.